The sequence of this T cell receptor beta chain was determined in a study of Ad26.COV2.S vaccination and SARS-CoV-2 variants. As for the study in general: Enrolled in COV1001, the donor was in the Ad26.COV2.S trial arm, which received the vaccine.

Sequencing was performed with immunoSEQ multiplex PCR; in TCRdb, only in-frame clones are kept and a portion is missing. There are about 280,000 clones in the sample; 70% to 90% occur only once, and approximately 3.4% lies in the top ten. Treatment meaning: around 19 received Ad26.COV2.S at low or high dose, single or two shots; roughly five received placebo; per-sample allocation not given. Following the first vaccine or placebo injection, samples were taken on day 63. Trimming shortened V by 0 bases and J by 5 bases, and 15 bases separated the two germline ends. CDR1 is SGDLS, CDR2 YYNGEE, per germline. The CDR3 is 15 amino acids.

The source is a person aged 18 to 65 who received the Ad26.COV2.S COVID-19 vaccine or a placebo. The starting material was peripheral blood, obtained in a trial of Ad26.COV2.S vaccine versus placebo. The rearrangement links TRBV9 to TRBJ2-7; D might be TRBD1 or TRBD2, each matching 5 bases. This CDR3 is CASSVGSGSQNEQYF. The CDR3 DNA reads as TGTGCCAGCAGCGTAGGGTCAGGGAGTCAGAACGAGCAGTACTTC.